A single T cell receptor beta chain is shown here with its context. The entry originates in a study of blood T cell repertoires in COVID-19. About the study: The samples span acute and convalescent COVID-19 from the United States, Italy and Spain. T cells, B-cell-depleted T cells, or PBMCs supplied cDNA or gDNA.

The CDR3 covers 14 residues. Looked up from germline, CDR1 is SGHAT and CDR2 is FQNNGV. Trimming removed 5 bases from V and 5 bases from J; junction bases left unmatched: 6. Original analysis: Reference gene primer amplification gave nucleated cell count estimates. Some clones are missing from TCRdb's copy, which holds only in-frame ones; the method was immunoSEQ multiplex PCR. Clone size and the V and J calls come from that table; the DNA yielded D and trimming. Of some 50,000 clones in the sample, 84% were seen once. The clonotype was recovered from a man aged 50-59 years with active COVID-19. The gene calls are TRBV11-2 and TRBJ2-7; 10 nucleotides align to TRBD1. Sequencing used peripheral blood. The CDR3 DNA reads TGTGCCAGCAGCCAAGGACAGGGGGTCGACGAGCAGTACTTC. It yields the protein CASSQGQGVDEQYF.